This passage covers 13 T cell receptor beta chains from one sample sequenced in a study of T cells in Graves' hyperthyroidism and ophthalmopathy. Amplification targeted TCR beta CDR3 regions from RNA transcripts. HTBI primers drove first-round RT-PCR of the TCR CDR3. TCRdb processed the multiplex PCR reads anew with MiXCR; each CDR3 protein has one entry. The sample includes hundreds of thousands of distinct CDR3 sequences, roughly a third seen only once; the top ten take roughly 31%. The sample taken for sequencing was blood. The receptors were gathered from a woman in her 40s with Graves' hyperthyroidism.

Many counts were recorded for this clonotype. This chain links TRBV19 with TRBJ1-2; possibly TRBD1 for D (6 bases). This CDR3 contains 16 residues. Trimming pared 0 bases from V and 4 bases from J, leaving 15 bases between. CDR1 is LNHDA, CDR2 SQIVND, per germline (reference sequence). CDR3 coding DNA: TGTGCCAGTAGTATAGATTCGGGGACACCCATCTATGGCTACACCTTC. It is translated as CASSIDSGTPIYGYTF. Full variable domain (missing parts from reference TRBV19 and TRBJ1-2): DGGITQSPKYLFRKEGQNVTLSCEQNLNHDAMYWYRQDPGQGLRLIYYSQIVNDFQKGDIAEGYSVSREKKESFPLTVTSAQKNPTAFYLCASSIDSGTPIYGYTFGSGTRLTVV.

There are a few counts of this clonotype. The chain is built from TRBV9 and TRBJ2-5; D may be TRBD1 or TRBD2 (6 bases each). The better agreement between TRBJ2-4 and the DNA end casts doubt on the J call. CDR3 length: 13 amino acids. The germline V gene encodes CDR1 SGDLS and CDR2 YYNGEE. The CDR3 reads CASSVSRGDIQYF. The CDR3 region has the DNA TGTGCCAGCAGCGTGTCAAGGGGGGACATTCAGTACTTC.

The chain carries TRBV7-6 and TRBJ2-2, with unresolved D. V shed 3 bases and J shed 1 base, with 9 bases lying between them. This CDR3 is 15 amino acids long. The germline V gene encodes CDR1 SGHVS and CDR2 FNYEAQ. The CDR3 sequence is CASSFSRVNTGELFF. As DNA, the CDR3 is TGTGCCAGCAGCTTTTCTAGGGTGAACACCGGGGAGCTGTTTTTT.

This clonotype was observed many times. This chain uses TRBV29-1 with TRBJ1-5; D possibly corresponds to TRBD1 (5 bases). Germline V CDR1 and CDR2: SQVTM, ANQGSEA. This CDR3 comprises 13 residues. V was shortened by 3 bases and J by 3 bases, with 9 bases between the two germline ends. The CDR3 reads CSVEQGDNQPQHF. The CDR3 coding sequence is TGCAGCGTTGAGCAGGGAGACAATCAGCCCCAGCATTTT.

This clonotype was seen only a few times. J is TRBJ1-2 and V is TRBV7-3; weak D call: TRBD1 (6 bases). CDR3 length: 16 residues. Between the trimmed V and J ends, which lost 5 bases and 7 bases, there was a span of 23 bases. From germline, CDR1 is SGHTA and CDR2 FQGTGA. CDR3 residues: CASSATLQQGGGGYTF. The DNA of the CDR3 is TGTGCCAGCAGCGCCACCCTCCAACAGGGAGGAGGTGGCTACACCTTC.

The chain carries TRBV15 and TRBJ1-5; weak D call: TRBD1 (6 bases). CDR1 LNHNV and CDR2 YYDKDF come from the germline V gene (reference sequence). V lost 3 bases, J lost 6 bases, and 18 bases lay in between. The CDR3 contains 16 residues. CDR3 residues: CATSSRENREGQPQHF. In nucleotides, the CDR3 is TGTGCCACCAGCAGTAGGGAGAACAGGGAAGGTCAGCCCCAGCATTTT.

The chain links TRBV5-8 to TRBJ2-7; 8 positions match TRBD2. Germline V lookup: CDR1 SGHTS, CDR2 YDEGEE. The CDR3 has 13 residues. With 7 bases clipped from V and 12 bases from J, the junction kept 15 bases outside the gene matches. CDR3 sequence reads: CASPWQRERVAYF. The CDR3 region has the DNA TGTGCCAGCCCCTGGCAGCGGGAGAGAGTCGCGTACTTC.

This clonotype was seen once. CDR3 sequence: CASSLAGDGEQYF. CDR3 coding DNA: TGTGCCAGCAGCTTAGCCGGGGATGGCGAGCAGTACTTC. This rearrangement joins TRBV7-9 to TRBJ2-7, with D maybe TRBD2 (5 bases). Per the germline V gene, CDR1 is SEHNR and CDR2 is FQNEAQ (reference sequence). The germline V and J ends were trimmed by 0 bases and 6 bases, with 9 bases remaining between them. CDR3 length: 13 residues. The complete variable domain, with remaining parts taken from reference TRBV7-9 and TRBJ2-7, reads DTGVSQNPRHKITKRGQNVTFRCDPISEHNRLYWYRQTLGQGPEFLTYFQNEAQLEKSRLLSDRFSAERPKGSFSTLEIQRTEQGDSAMYLCASSLAGDGEQYFGPGTRLTVT.

This clonotype was seen more than once but under ten times. Just one base apart from a much larger clone, this may be a read error. This rearrangement joins TRBV20-1 to TRBJ2-7; D is unclear. Germline CDR1 reads DFQATT; CDR2 reads SNEGSKA (reference sequence). The CDR3 has 15 amino acids. V was clipped by 5 bases and J by 7 bases, with 24 bases between them. DNA of the CDR3: TGCAGTGCTGAGGAAGGCTCTTTTGGCTACAATGAGCAGTACTTC. Its protein is CSAEEGSFGYNEQYF.

This clonotype turned up a few times. The gene calls are TRBV28 and TRBJ2-6; D unclear. V was clipped by 0 bases and J by 2 bases, with 5 bases between them. From germline, CDR1 is MDHEN and CDR2 SYDVKM. The CDR3 sequence is 15 residues long. The CDR3 reads CASSLWVPGANVLTF. CDR3 bases: TGTGCCAGCAGTTTATGGGTTCCTGGGGCCAACGTCCTGACTTTC.

This chain uses TRBV5-6 with TRBJ2-2; 7 bases fit TRBD1. This CDR3 has 14 amino acids. V was pared by 3 bases and J by 7 bases, with 6 bases of the junction left unmatched. Germline V gives CDR1 SGHDT, CDR2 YYEEEE. DNA for the CDR3: TGTGCCAGCAGCTCGGGACAGAGAAGCGGGGAGCTGTTTTTT. It codes for CASSSGQRSGELFF.

Ten or more counts support this clonotype. The V and J genes are TRBV19 and TRBJ1-2; D is ambiguous. The germline CDR1 and CDR2 sequences are LNHDA and SQIVND (reference sequence). Deletions cut 4 bases from V and 3 bases from J, with 6 bases between. This CDR3 has 12 amino acids. The CDR3 sequence: CASSSPDYGYTF. DNA for the CDR3: TGTGCCAGTAGTAGTCCAGACTATGGCTACACCTTC.

This clonotype came up once. Here the CDR3 DNA reads TGTGCCAGCAGCCACACTACAGGGGGCCGTGAGCAGTACTTC. It is translated as CASSHTTGGREQYF. The rearrangement joins TRBV11-3 to TRBJ2-7, with 9 bases identical to TRBD1. The CDR3 runs to 14 residues. Germline CDR1 and CDR2: SGHNT and YENEEA. V shed 5 bases, J shed 7 bases, and the junction held 9 bases outside the gene matches.